These 29 T cell receptor beta chains were sequenced from one sample in a study of CD8+CD57+ T cells in acquired aplastic anemia. Genomic DNA was employed as the template in profiling TCR beta VDJ and CDR3. TCRdb reprocessed the reads via MiXCR and lists one record per CDR3 protein. The sample includes 200,000 to 250,000 distinct CDR3 sequences, approximately 60% of them seen just once. Sequenced input: sorted CD4+, CD8+, or CD8+CD57+ T cells (not recorded which) from PBMCs. The source of these receptors is a human donor in good health.

The gene calls are TRBV24-1 and TRBJ2-1; maybe TRBD1 (5 bases). The V gene's germline CDR1 is KGHDR and CDR2 SFDVKD. Between the trimmed V and J ends, which lost 4 bases and 4 bases, there was a span of 13 bases. The CDR3 runs to 15 residues. CDR3 coding DNA: TGTGCCACCAGTGAGTTAGGGGCCGGTTACAATGAGCAGTTCTTC. As protein: CATSELGAGYNEQFF.

The chain uses TRBV9 and TRBJ1-6, with TRBD1 as a possible D gene (6 bases). The V gene lost 2 bases and the J gene lost 4 bases, with 7 bases spanning the gap. The germline V gene encodes CDR1 SGDLS and CDR2 YYNGEE. The CDR3 sequence is 14 residues long. CDR3 nucleotides: TGTGCCAGCAGCGTGGGGACATATAATTCACCCCTCCACTTT. Translation gives CASSVGTYNSPLHF.

This clonotype has just one count. The CDR3, as DNA: TGCGCCAGCAGCTCCCAGGTGCGGGGGCGCACAGATACGCAGTATTTT. Its translation is CASSSQVRGRTDTQYF. The J gene is TRBJ2-3, the V gene TRBV5-1; D possibly corresponds to TRBD2 (7 bases). The V gene's germline CDR1 is SGHRS and CDR2 YFSETQ. The length of the CDR3 is 16 residues. Trimming stripped 3 bases from V and 1 base from J, with 15 bases between.

This clonotype has just one count. The V call is TRBV19, the J call TRBJ1-1; D uncertain. Germline CDR1 and CDR2: LNHDA and SQIVND (reference sequence). V was cut by 6 bases and J by 3 bases, with 11 bases left in between. The length of the CDR3 is 13 residues. CDR3 in amino acids: CASSQSGDTEAFF. The CDR3 DNA is TGTGCCAGTAGCCAATCGGGAGACACTGAAGCTTTCTTT. The full variable domain, rest sourced from reference TRBV19 and TRBJ1-1, is DGGITQSPKYLFRKEGQNVTLSCEQNLNHDAMYWYRQDPGQGLRLIYYSQIVNDFQKGDIAEGYSVSREKKESFPLTVTSAQKNPTAFYLCASSQSGDTEAFFGQGTRLTVV.

V is TRBV9 and J is TRBJ1-5; D ambiguous. V was shortened by 3 bases and J by 5 bases, with 9 bases between the two germline ends. The V gene's germline CDR1 is SGDLS and CDR2 YYNGEE. CDR3 length: 13 amino acids. CDR3 loop: CASSAGGHQPQHF. For the CDR3, the DNA is TGTGCCAGCAGCGCGGGTGGTCATCAGCCCCAGCATTTT.

The J gene is TRBJ2-5, the V gene TRBV20-1; TRBD2 is a possible D gene (7 bases). From germline, CDR1 is DFQATT and CDR2 SNEGSKA (reference sequence). The CDR3 loop spans 12 amino acids. The CDR3 region has the DNA TGCTCCCCGGGCCGGGGGGCGGAGACCCAGTACTTC. Amino acids: CSPGRGAETQYF.

V usage is TRBV12-5 and J usage is TRBJ2-1; the D gene is possibly TRBD1 (6 bases). There are 15 residues in the CDR3. CDR1 is LGHNT and CDR2 is FRNRAP in the germline V gene. The V and J ends lost 1 base and 12 bases respectively, with 19 bases between them. The CDR3 nucleotides read TGTGCTAGTGGTTTGGCGACAGGCCCAAGCAATACGCAGTTCTTC. It codes for CASGLATGPSNTQFF.

This clonotype was found many times. As DNA, the CDR3 is TGTGCCAGCAGCTATCATGATTCCGAGCAGTACTTC. This encodes CASSYHDSEQYF. This chain joins TRBV7-3 and TRBJ2-7; D is unresolved. This CDR3 contains 12 residues. Germline loops: CDR1 SGHTA, CDR2 FQGTGA. Trimming took 4 bases from V and 6 from J, leaving 10 bases between them.

The V call is TRBV19, the J call TRBJ2-7, with 12 bases identical to TRBD2. Per the germline V gene, CDR1 is LNHDA and CDR2 is SQIVND (reference sequence). This CDR3 is 18 amino acids long. J lost 0 bases, V lost 5 bases, and 11 bases had no gene match. The chain's CDR3 is CASSASGRGPTASYEQYF. DNA for the CDR3: TGTGCCAGTAGTGCTAGCGGGAGGGGTCCGACGGCCTCCTACGAGCAGTACTTC.

This sequence joins TRBV5-1 and TRBJ1-2; D is undetermined. CDR3 length: 12 amino acids. Germline V lookup: CDR1 SGHRS, CDR2 YFSETQ. V lost 6 bases and J 6 bases, leaving 12 bases between the germline ends. For the CDR3, the DNA is TGCGCCAGCAAGGATCGGGAGGATGGCTACACCTTC. It encodes CASKDREDGYTF.

The gene calls are TRBV19 and TRBJ1-4; weak D call: TRBD1 (5 bases). CDR1 LNHDA and CDR2 SQIVND come from the germline V gene (reference sequence). The CDR3 consists of 15 residues. V was clipped by 4 bases and J by 7 bases, with 16 bases between them. The CDR3 DNA reads TGTGCCAGTAGTACACAGGCTGTCTCTACTGAAAAACTGTTTTTT. Its translation: CASSTQAVSTEKLFF.

The J gene is TRBJ2-7, the V gene TRBV7-8; TRBD1 might be the D (5 bases). Germline lookup yields CDR1 SGHVS and CDR2 FQNEAQ. The CDR3 is 15 amino acids. V was pared by 5 bases and J by 6 bases, with 20 bases between. The CDR3 nucleotides are TGTGCCAGCAGCCCCGGTGGGTTCCAGGGTGGCGAGCAGTACTTC. Its protein is CASSPGGFQGGEQYF. Full variable domain (outside the CDR3, taken from reference TRBV7-8 and TRBJ2-7): GAGVSQSPRYKVAKRGQDVALRCDPISGHVSLFWYQQALGQGPEFLTYFQNEAQLDKSGLPSDRFFAERPEGSVSTLKIQRTQQEDSAVYLCASSPGGFQGGEQYFGPGTRLTVT.

V and J are TRBV20-1 and TRBJ2-5; TRBD1 or TRBD2 may be the D gene (5 bases each). The end of the DNA aligns better with TRBJ2-7, so the J call may be wrong. The CDR3 totals 14 residues. CDR1 and CDR2 (germline): DFQATT, SNEGSKA (reference sequence). The CDR3 DNA reads TGCAGTGCTAAGGGGACCCTGAGCTCCTACGAGCAGTACTTC. It translates to CSAKGTLSSYEQYF.

This chain connects TRBV5-4 to TRBJ1-2, with 7 bases fitting TRBD1. Germline values: CDR1 SGHNT, CDR2 YYREEE (reference sequence). The CDR3 runs 15 residues. V was pared by 4 bases and J by 5 bases, with 11 bases of the junction left unmatched. The CDR3 DNA reads TGTGCCAGCAGCCAAGATGGGACAGATCGTTATGGCTACACCTTC. Translation gives CASSQDGTDRYGYTF.

This clonotype was seen once. The chain links TRBV5-8 to TRBJ1-4; maybe TRBD1 (6 bases). Trimming pared 4 bases from V and 7 bases from J, leaving 14 bases between. There are 14 residues in the CDR3. Per the germline V gene, CDR1 is SGHTS and CDR2 is YDEGEE. The CDR3 spells CASSRTVRGEKLFF. The CDR3 DNA is TGTGCCAGCAGCCGGACAGTTCGCGGTGAAAAACTGTTTTTT.

The V and J genes are TRBV29-1 and TRBJ1-4, with 9 bases matching TRBD1. This CDR3 spans 13 amino acids. V was pared by 6 bases and J by 6 bases, with 5 bases of the junction left unmatched. The germline V gene has CDR1 SQVTM and CDR2 ANQGSEA. CDR3 bases: TGCAGCGTAGGGACAGGGTTGGATGAAAAACTGTTTTTT. Its translation is CSVGTGLDEKLFF.

Concerning this clonotype: Its ends do not fully match the called genes, so a read error is possible. The V call is TRBV5-1, the J call TRBJ1-6; 7 nucleotides agree with TRBD1. Germline V gene sequence: CDR1 SGHRS, CDR2 YFSETQ. The CDR3 runs to 9 residues. The CDR3 nucleotides read TGCGCCAGCAGCTTGACAGGGGTATTT. This translates into CASSLTGVF.

The chain links TRBV6-5 to TRBJ2-5, with 11 bases lining up with TRBD2. This CDR3 has 16 residues. V lost 6 bases and J lost 5; bases outside the gene matches: 11. Germline CDR1 is MNHEY and CDR2 is SVGAGI. In DNA, the CDR3 is TGTGCCAGCAGCCCAGGGTTGACTAGCGGGGCTGAGACCCAGTACTTC. It yields the protein CASSPGLTSGAETQYF.

The rearrangement links TRBV15 to TRBJ2-3, with D possibly TRBD1 on 6 matching bases. Trimming cost V 2 bases and J 4 bases, with 7 bases left between them. This CDR3 is 13 amino acids long. Germline CDR1 reads LNHNV; CDR2 reads YYDKDF (reference sequence). In DNA form, the CDR3 reads TGTGCCACCAGCAGAAGGACAGCAGATACGCAGTATTTT. It is translated as CATSRRTADTQYF.

This chain connects TRBV10-2 to TRBJ2-1; 8 nucleotides align to TRBD2. Germline loops: CDR1 WSHSY, CDR2 SAAADI. The CDR3 contains 22 residues. After removal of 6 bases from V and 5 bases from J, the junction contained 30 bases not matched to a gene. DNA for the CDR3: TGCGCCAGCAGACCCGGGACTAGTGCCACCAGTGATTTGCGGGACCCGCACAATGAGCAGTTCTTC. This codes for CASRPGTSATSDLRDPHNEQFF.

J is TRBJ1-5 and V is TRBV2; TRBD1 agrees at 8 bases. J lost 5 bases, V lost 5 bases, and 14 bases had no gene match. This CDR3 region has 17 residues. Germline loops: CDR1 SNHLY, CDR2 FYNNEI. CDR3: CASSNAGSGTGHQPQHF. DNA of the CDR3: TGTGCCAGCAGTAATGCCGGTTCGGGGACAGGACATCAGCCCCAGCATTTT.

This chain joins TRBV19 and TRBJ1-3; D unresolved. Germline V gene lookup returns CDR1 LNHDA and CDR2 SQIVND (reference sequence). The V gene lost 1 base and the J gene lost 0 bases, with 13 bases spanning the gap. This CDR3 comprises 17 residues. The DNA of the CDR3 is TGTGCCAGTAGTATAGCCACGGTAGCCAACTCTGGAAACACCATATATTTT. Protein: CASSIATVANSGNTIYF.

This clonotype has only one observation. The chain has TRBV7-8 and TRBJ1-2, with D perhaps matching TRBD1 (5 bases). CDR3 length equals 14 residues. Per germline, CDR1 SGHVS and CDR2 FQNEAQ. The V and J ends lost 7 bases and 0 bases respectively, with 12 bases between them. The CDR3 region is CASKHRTTNYGYTF. Here the CDR3 DNA reads TGTGCCAGCAAGCACAGGACAACTAACTATGGCTACACCTTC.

The gene calls are TRBV27 and TRBJ2-7; 14 bases align to TRBD2. In germline, CDR1 is MNHEY, CDR2 SMNVEV (reference sequence). Trimming removed 3 bases from V and 11 bases from J; junction bases left unmatched: 3. CDR3 size: 13 residues. The CDR3 spells CASSFRTSGGKYF. CDR3 coding DNA: TGTGCCAGCAGTTTTCGGACTAGCGGGGGGAAGTACTTC.

This clonotype was detected once. The chain carries TRBV25-1 and TRBJ2-7; a weak D match, TRBD2 (5 bases). Trimming cost V 5 bases and J 4 bases, with 18 bases left between them. Germline CDR1 is MGHDK and CDR2 is SYGVNS. The CDR3 contains 15 residues. CDR3 residues: CASSKPGIRSYEQYF. In DNA form, the CDR3 reads TGTGCCAGCAGTAAACCCGGGATACGATCATACGAGCAGTACTTC.

The V gene is TRBV7-9, the J gene TRBJ2-7; TRBD1 might be the D (6 bases). V was clipped by 3 bases and J by 1 base, with 16 bases between them. The CDR3 consists of 16 residues. Per the germline V gene, CDR1 is SEHNR and CDR2 is FQNEAQ (reference sequence). DNA of the CDR3: TGTGCCAGCAGCTTGGGCCAGGGGAGACATTCCTACGAGCAGTACTTC. Its translation is CASSLGQGRHSYEQYF. Using reference TRBV7-9 and TRBJ2-7 for the parts outside the CDR3, the full variable domain is DTGVSQNPRHKITKRGQNVTFRCDPISEHNRLYWYRQTLGQGPEFLTYFQNEAQLEKSRLLSDRFSAERPKGSFSTLEIQRTEQGDSAMYLCASSLGQGRHSYEQYFGPGTRLTVT.

This clonotype was picked up one time. The gene calls are TRBV7-2 and TRBJ1-4; D may be TRBD1 (5 bases). The CDR3 covers 14 residues. The V end was cut by 8 bases, the J end by 7 bases, with 17 bases between. Germline CDR1 and CDR2: SGHTA and FQGNSA. CDR3 sequence (DNA): TGTGCCAGCCGAACAGACGGGGGGGGTGAAAAACTGTTTTTT. It encodes CASRTDGGGEKLFF.

The chain uses TRBV2 and TRBJ2-7, with D perhaps given as TRBD1 or TRBD2 (5 bases each). V lost 2 bases and J lost 6, with 14 bases in between. The germline CDR1 and CDR2 sequences are SNHLY and FYNNEI. The CDR3 loop spans 14 amino acids. The CDR3 sequence: CASSELGTYLEQYF. The CDR3 DNA sequence: TGTGCCAGCAGTGAACTTGGGACGTATCTCGAGCAGTACTTC.

Many counts were recorded for this clonotype. The chain links TRBV20-1 to TRBJ2-7, with TRBD1 matching over 7 bases. The CDR3 is 13 residues long. V was pared by 6 bases and J by 1 base, with 6 bases of the junction left unmatched. Germline assignment: CDR1 DFQATT and CDR2 SNEGSKA (reference sequence). In DNA, the CDR3 is TGCAGTGCCGCCGGGACAGCTTCCTACGAGCAGTACTTC. Protein: CSAAGTASYEQYF.